This T cell receptor (beta chain) came from a study of T cell responses to AZD1222 COVID-19 vaccine. The CDR3 totals 16 residues. In germline, CDR1 is LNHDA, CDR2 SQIVND (reference sequence). V lost 3 bases, J lost 0 bases, and 11 bases lay in between. Findings of the study overall: Spike-specific TCR depth and breadth grew after two AZD1222 doses. Clonal diversity may have been underestimated, and the donors were mostly white British, with more females than males.

Repertoires were generated with immunoSEQ multiplex PCR, while TCRdb's copy carries only in-frame clones and drops some. The top ten hold less than 2% of the sample, which has 140,000 to 150,000 clones, approximately 91% seen once. Doses given second, at about 4 or about 12 weeks, were pooled. On this clone itself: What it binds is unknown.

This sequence joins TRBV19 and TRBJ1-4; possibly TRBD1 for D (5 bases). This clonotype was sampled from an adult who received the AZD1222 COVID-19 vaccine. The sample was peripheral blood, taken 28 days after the second AZD1222 dose. The CDR3 region is CASSIRGRSTNEKLFF. The CDR3 DNA sequence: TGTGCCAGTAGTATCCGGGGGAGATCAACTAATGAAAAACTGTTTTTT.